The 14 T cell receptor beta chains in this list originate from one sample, sequenced in a study of cytomegalovirus exposure and HLA in healthy donors. Primers: 60 Vbeta forward and 13 Jbeta reverse. TCRdb's table, derived via immunoSEQ multiplex PCR, lists solely in-frame clones and lacks some. The sample includes 100,000 or so clones, around three quarters of them seen just once. The source material was PBMCs. These receptors were taken from a man aged 35-49 years in good health and CMV-seronegative.

The chain has TRBV9 and TRBJ1-6, with D maybe TRBD1 (5 bases). V was shortened by 2 bases and J by 6 bases, with 18 bases between the two germline ends. This CDR3 contains 17 residues. The germline CDR1 and CDR2 sequences are SGDLS and YYNGEE. CDR3 in amino acids: CASSVGPLGGFNSPLHF. DNA for the CDR3: TGTGCCAGCAGCGTGGGTCCCCTGGGGGGGTTTAATTCACCCCTCCACTTT.

The V gene is TRBV30, the J gene TRBJ1-3; D is uncertain. V was clipped by 5 bases and J by 1 base, with 6 bases between them. The CDR3 is 12 amino acids. Germline V lookup: CDR1 GTSNPN, CDR2 SVGIG (reference sequence). In DNA, the CDR3 is TGTGCCTGGTCCCCTTCTGGAAACACCATATATTTT. Amino acids: CAWSPSGNTIYF.

The rearrangement links TRBV6-1 to TRBJ1-1; 8 bases agree with TRBD1. The CDR3 consists of 14 residues. CDR1 and CDR2 from the germline V gene are MNHNS and SASEGT. Trimming took 4 bases from V and 1 from J; bases not matched to a gene: 2. The CDR3 region is CASSVGQGNTEAFF. The CDR3 DNA is TGTGCCAGCAGTGTTGGACAGGGGAACACTGAAGCTTTCTTT.

The J gene is TRBJ2-5, the V gene TRBV7-9, with D possibly TRBD2 on 5 matching bases. V was cut by 1 base and J by 2 bases, with 20 bases left in between. This CDR3 is built from 18 residues. The germline gives CDR1 SEHNR, CDR2 FQNEAQ (reference sequence). The CDR3 DNA is TGTGCCAGCAGCTTAGGAGGTGTCGGGGTATTGCTTCAAGAGACCCAGTACTTC. Protein sequence: CASSLGGVGVLLQETQYF.

The chain recombines TRBV7-2 with TRBJ2-3, with TRBD1 as a possible D gene (6 bases). In germline, CDR1 is SGHTA, CDR2 FQGNSA. The germline V and J ends were trimmed by 4 bases and 0 bases, with 14 bases remaining between them. The CDR3 totals 16 residues. The DNA of the CDR3 is TGTGCCAGCAGCTACCGGACAGTACCTAGCACAGATACGCAGTATTTT. Translation gives CASSYRTVPSTDTQYF.

Comments on this clone: An end of the junction does not agree with germline; a read error may underlie this. The V call is TRBV15, the J call TRBJ2-1; D unresolved. Germline assignment: CDR1 LNHNV and CDR2 YYDKDF (reference sequence). The CDR3 runs to 16 residues. The CDR3 region has the DNA TGTGCCACCTCCGGCGAGGTAGAGAGCTCCTACAACGAGCAGTTCTTC. Translating gives CATSGEVESSYNEQFF.

V gene TRBV5-5 combines with J gene TRBJ1-1, with D hard to call. Trimming took 6 bases from V and 8 from J, leaving 17 bases between them. The CDR3 sequence is 13 residues long. Germline V gene lookup returns CDR1 SGHKS and CDR2 YYEKEE (reference sequence). The CDR3 loop reads CASTVDLVQEAFF. CDR3 nucleotides: TGTGCCAGCACTGTCGACTTAGTGCAGGAAGCTTTCTTT.

V gene TRBV2 combines with J gene TRBJ1-6; tentatively, D is TRBD1 (5 bases). The V gene's germline CDR1 is SNHLY and CDR2 FYNNEI. With 9 bases removed from V and 10 bases from J, the gap between germline ends came to 19 bases. CDR3 size: 14 residues. This chain's CDR3 is CASLIGVGASPLHF. The CDR3 nucleotides are TGTGCCAGTTTGATCGGCGTAGGGGCCTCACCCCTCCACTTT.

The chain combines TRBV21-1 with TRBJ2-7; TRBD1, as called in the table, went unchecked against the DNA. TRBV21-1 is flagged as a pseudogene. The CDR3 contains 18 residues. The CDR3 sequence: CASSAQWDIGRSSYEQYV. The CDR3 DNA reads TGTGCCAGCAGCGCGCAATGGGACATCGGAAGGAGCTCCTACGAGCAGTACGTC.

The CDR3 region is CASRSEHKEAFF. CDR3 DNA sequence: TGCGCCAGCAGGAGCGAACACAAGGAAGCTTTCTTT. The chain uses TRBV4-3 and TRBJ1-1; no reliable D call. Germline CDR1 LGHNA, CDR2 YSLEER. V was clipped by 6 bases and J by 8 bases, with 13 bases between them. The CDR3 contains 12 residues.

This clone was observed a single time. The V call is TRBV5-4, the J call TRBJ2-3, with 11 bases matching TRBD2. Germline CDR1 reads SGHNT; CDR2 reads YYREEE (reference sequence). This CDR3 is built from 16 residues. J lost 0 bases, V lost 5 bases, and 5 bases had no gene match. CDR3 region: CASRGTSGSSTDTQYF. Written as DNA, the CDR3 is TGTGCCAGCAGGGGGACTAGCGGAAGTAGCACAGATACGCAGTATTTT.

The J gene is TRBJ1-4, the V gene TRBV7-3, with D hard to call. Germline assignment: CDR1 SGHTA and CDR2 FQGTGA. CDR3 length: 13 amino acids. The V end lost 8 bases, the J end lost 3 bases, and 10 bases lay between the germline ends. CDR3 sequence reads: CASAREANEKLFF. The CDR3 nucleotides are TGTGCCAGCGCCCGGGAGGCTAATGAAAAACTGTTTTTT.

The V call is TRBV7-2, the J call TRBJ1-3; no definite D call. From germline, CDR1 is SGHTA and CDR2 FQGNSA. The germline V and J ends were trimmed by 6 bases and 4 bases, with 19 bases remaining between them. The CDR3 runs to 16 residues. The CDR3 DNA is TGTGCCAGCAGTCAAGCCCCCCAAAGATTAGGAAACACCATATATTTT. It translates to CASSQAPQRLGNTIYF.

J is TRBJ2-2 and V is TRBV6-5; 8 nucleotides line up with TRBD1. The CDR3 contains 16 residues. Per germline, CDR1 MNHEY and CDR2 SVGAGI. The ends lost 0 bases at V and 9 bases at J; junction bases unmatched: 9. CDR3 sequence reads: CASSYSDRVITRELFF. CDR3 nucleotides: TGTGCCAGCAGTTACTCGGACAGGGTAATTACTCGGGAGCTGTTTTTT.